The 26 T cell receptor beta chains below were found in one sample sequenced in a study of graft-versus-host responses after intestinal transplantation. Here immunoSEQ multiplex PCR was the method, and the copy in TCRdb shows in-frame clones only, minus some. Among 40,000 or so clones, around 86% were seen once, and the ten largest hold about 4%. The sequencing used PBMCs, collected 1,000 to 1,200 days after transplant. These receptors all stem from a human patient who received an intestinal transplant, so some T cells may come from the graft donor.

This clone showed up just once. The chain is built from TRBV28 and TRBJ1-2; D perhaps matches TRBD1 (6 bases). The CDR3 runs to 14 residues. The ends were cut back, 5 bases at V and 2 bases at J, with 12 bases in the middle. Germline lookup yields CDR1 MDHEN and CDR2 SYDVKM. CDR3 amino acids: CASSGQRANYGYTF. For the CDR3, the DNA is TGTGCCAGCAGTGGACAGCGAGCCAACTATGGCTACACCTTC.

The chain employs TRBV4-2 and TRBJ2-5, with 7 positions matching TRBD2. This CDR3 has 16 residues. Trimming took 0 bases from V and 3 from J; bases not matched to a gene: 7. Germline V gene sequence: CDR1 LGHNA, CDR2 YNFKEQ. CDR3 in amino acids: CASSQEGPGTKETQYF. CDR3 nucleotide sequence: TGTGCCAGCAGCCAAGAGGGACCCGGGACTAAAGAGACCCAGTACTTC.

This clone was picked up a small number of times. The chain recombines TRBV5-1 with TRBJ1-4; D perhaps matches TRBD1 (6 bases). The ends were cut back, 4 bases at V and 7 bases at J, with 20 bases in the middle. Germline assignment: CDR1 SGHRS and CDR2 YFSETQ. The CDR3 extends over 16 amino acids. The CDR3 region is CASSTRQPGDGEKLFF. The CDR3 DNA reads TGCGCCAGCAGCACGAGACAGCCAGGGGATGGTGAAAAACTGTTTTTT.

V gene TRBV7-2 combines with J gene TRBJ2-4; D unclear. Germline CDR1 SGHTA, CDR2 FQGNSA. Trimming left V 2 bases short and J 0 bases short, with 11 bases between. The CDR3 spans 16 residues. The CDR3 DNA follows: TGTGCCAGCAGCTTATTCGACTCGCTAGCCAAAAACATTCAGTACTTC. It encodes CASSLFDSLAKNIQYF.

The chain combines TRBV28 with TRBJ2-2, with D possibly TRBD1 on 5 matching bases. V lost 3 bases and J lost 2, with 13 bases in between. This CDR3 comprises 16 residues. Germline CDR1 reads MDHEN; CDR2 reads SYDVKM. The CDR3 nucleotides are TGTGCCAGCAGTTTTTCGTCCAGGGAAAACACCGGGGAGCTGTTTTTT. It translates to CASSFSSRENTGELFF.

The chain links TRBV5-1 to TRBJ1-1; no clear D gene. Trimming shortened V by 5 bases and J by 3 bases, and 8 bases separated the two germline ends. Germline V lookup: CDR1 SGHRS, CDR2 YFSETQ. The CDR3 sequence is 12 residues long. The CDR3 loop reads CASRESDTEAFF. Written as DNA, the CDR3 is TGCGCCAGCAGGGAATCCGACACTGAAGCTTTCTTT.

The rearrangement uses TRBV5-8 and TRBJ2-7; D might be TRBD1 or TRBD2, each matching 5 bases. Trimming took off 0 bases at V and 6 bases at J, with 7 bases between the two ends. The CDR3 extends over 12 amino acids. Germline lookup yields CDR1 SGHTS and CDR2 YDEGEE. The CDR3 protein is CASSLEGSEQYF. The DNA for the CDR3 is TGTGCCAGCAGCTTGGAGGGGAGCGAGCAGTACTTC.

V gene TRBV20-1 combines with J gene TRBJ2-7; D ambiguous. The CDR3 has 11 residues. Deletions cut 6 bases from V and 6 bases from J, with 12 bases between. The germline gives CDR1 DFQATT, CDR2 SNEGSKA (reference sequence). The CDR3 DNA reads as TGCAGTGCCTACATCGTTCCCGAGCAGTACTTC. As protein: CSAYIVPEQYF.

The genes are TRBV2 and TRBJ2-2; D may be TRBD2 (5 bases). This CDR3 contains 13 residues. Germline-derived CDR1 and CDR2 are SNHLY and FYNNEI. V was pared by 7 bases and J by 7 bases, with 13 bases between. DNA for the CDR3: TGTGCCAGCACTCGACTGAGGGACGGGGAGCTGTTTTTT. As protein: CASTRLRDGELFF.

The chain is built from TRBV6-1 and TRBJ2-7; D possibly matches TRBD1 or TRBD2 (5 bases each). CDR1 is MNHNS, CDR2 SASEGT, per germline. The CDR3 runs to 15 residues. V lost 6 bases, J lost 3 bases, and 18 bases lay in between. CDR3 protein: CASSLGPLGDYEQYF. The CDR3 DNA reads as TGTGCCAGCAGCCTGGGCCCACTAGGGGACTACGAGCAGTACTTC.

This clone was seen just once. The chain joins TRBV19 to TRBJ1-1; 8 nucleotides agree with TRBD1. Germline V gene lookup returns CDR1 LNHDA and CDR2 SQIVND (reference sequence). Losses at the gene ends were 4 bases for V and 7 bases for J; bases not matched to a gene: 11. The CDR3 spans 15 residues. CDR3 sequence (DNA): TGTGCCAGTAGTAGCGCTTGGACAGGGTTTGGTGAAGCTTTCTTT. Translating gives CASSSAWTGFGEAFF.

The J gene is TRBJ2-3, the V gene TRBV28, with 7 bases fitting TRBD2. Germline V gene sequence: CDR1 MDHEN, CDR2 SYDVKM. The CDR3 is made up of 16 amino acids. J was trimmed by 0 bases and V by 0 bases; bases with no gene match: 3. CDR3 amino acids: CASSLWGGTSTDTQYF. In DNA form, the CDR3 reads TGTGCCAGCAGTTTATGGGGGGGGACTAGCACAGATACGCAGTATTTT.

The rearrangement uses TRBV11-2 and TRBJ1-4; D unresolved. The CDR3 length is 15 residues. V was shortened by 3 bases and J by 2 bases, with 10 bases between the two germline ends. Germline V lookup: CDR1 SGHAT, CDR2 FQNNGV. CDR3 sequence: CASSFGWRTNEKLFF. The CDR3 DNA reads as TGTGCCAGCAGCTTCGGTTGGCGGACTAATGAAAAACTGTTTTTT.

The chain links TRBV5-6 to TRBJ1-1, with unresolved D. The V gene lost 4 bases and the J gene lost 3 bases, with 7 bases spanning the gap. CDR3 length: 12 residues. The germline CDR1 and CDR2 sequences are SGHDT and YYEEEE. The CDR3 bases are TGTGCCAGCAGCCGGATAGACACTGAAGCTTTCTTT. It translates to CASSRIDTEAFF.

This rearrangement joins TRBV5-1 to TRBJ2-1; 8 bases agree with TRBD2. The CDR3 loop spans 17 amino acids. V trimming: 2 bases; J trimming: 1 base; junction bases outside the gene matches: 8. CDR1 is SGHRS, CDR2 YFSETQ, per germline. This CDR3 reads CASSLLSGTFSYNEQFF. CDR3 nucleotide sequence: TGCGCCAGCAGCTTACTTAGCGGGACTTTTTCCTACAATGAGCAGTTCTTC.

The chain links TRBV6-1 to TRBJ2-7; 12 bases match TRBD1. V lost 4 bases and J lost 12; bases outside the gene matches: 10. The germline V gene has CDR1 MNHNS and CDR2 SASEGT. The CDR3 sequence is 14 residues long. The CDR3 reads CASSGGTGGERGYF. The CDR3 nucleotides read TGTGCCAGCAGTGGTGGGACAGGGGGCGAAAGAGGGTACTTC.

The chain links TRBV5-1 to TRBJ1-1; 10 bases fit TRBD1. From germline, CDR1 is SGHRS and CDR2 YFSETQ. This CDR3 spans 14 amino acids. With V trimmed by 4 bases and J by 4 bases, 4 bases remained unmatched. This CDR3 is CASSRQGAITEAFF. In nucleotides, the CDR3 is TGCGCCAGCAGCCGACAGGGGGCGATCACTGAAGCTTTCTTT.

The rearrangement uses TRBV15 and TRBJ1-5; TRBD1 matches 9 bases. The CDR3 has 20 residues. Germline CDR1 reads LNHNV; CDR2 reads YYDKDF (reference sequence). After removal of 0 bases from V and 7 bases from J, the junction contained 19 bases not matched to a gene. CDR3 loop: CATSRDPYGTGNSRGQPQHF. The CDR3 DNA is TGTGCCACCAGCAGAGATCCGTACGGGACAGGGAATAGCAGGGGACAGCCCCAGCATTTT.

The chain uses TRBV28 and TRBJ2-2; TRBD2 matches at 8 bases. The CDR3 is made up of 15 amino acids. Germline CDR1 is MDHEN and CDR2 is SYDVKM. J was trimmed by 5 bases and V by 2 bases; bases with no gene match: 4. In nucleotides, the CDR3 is TGTGCCAGCAGTTTAGCGGGAGGATTAACCGGGGAGCTGTTTTTT. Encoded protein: CASSLAGGLTGELFF.

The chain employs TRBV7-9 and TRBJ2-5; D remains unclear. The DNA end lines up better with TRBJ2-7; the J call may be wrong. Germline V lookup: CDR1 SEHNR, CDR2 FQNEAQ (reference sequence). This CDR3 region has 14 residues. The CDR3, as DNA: TGTGCCAGCAGCTTACCCACACAGCGCTACGAGCAGTACTTC. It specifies CASSLPTQRYEQYF.

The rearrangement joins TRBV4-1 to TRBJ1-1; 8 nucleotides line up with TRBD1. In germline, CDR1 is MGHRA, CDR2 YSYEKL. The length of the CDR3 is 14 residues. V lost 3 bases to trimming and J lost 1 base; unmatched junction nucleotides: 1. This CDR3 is CASSHGTGNTEAFF. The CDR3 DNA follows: TGCGCCAGCAGCCACGGGACAGGGAACACTGAAGCTTTCTTT.

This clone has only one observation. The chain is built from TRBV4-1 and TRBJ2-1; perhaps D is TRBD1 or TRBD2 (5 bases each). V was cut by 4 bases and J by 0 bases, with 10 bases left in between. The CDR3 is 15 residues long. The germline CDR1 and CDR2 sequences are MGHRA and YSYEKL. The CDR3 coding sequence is TGCGCCAGCAGCCTTGGGGGAGTCTCCTACAATGAGCAGTTCTTC. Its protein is CASSLGGVSYNEQFF.

CDR3 sequence: CASSSTAAEQPDTDTQYF. CDR3 DNA sequence: TGTGCCAGCAGCTCAACGGCGGCAGAACAACCAGACACAGATACGCAGTATTTT. V is TRBV13 and J is TRBJ2-3; D gene ambiguous. V was trimmed by 4 bases and J by 2 bases, leaving 22 bases between them. This CDR3 has 18 amino acids. Germline CDR1 and CDR2: PRHDT and FYEKMQ (reference sequence).

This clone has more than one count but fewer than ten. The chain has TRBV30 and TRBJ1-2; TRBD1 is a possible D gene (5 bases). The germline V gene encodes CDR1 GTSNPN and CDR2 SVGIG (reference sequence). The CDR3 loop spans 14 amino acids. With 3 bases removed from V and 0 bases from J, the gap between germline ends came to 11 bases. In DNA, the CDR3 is TGTGCCTGGAGGTATGGGACTGCTAACTATGGCTACACCTTC. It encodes CAWRYGTANYGYTF.

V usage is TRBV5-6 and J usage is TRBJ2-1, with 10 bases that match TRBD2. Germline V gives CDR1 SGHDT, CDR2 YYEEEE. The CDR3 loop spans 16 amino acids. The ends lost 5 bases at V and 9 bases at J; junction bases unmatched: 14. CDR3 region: CASSPPGLARQSEQFF. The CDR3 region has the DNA TGTGCCAGCAGTCCCCCGGGACTAGCGAGACAGAGTGAGCAGTTCTTC.

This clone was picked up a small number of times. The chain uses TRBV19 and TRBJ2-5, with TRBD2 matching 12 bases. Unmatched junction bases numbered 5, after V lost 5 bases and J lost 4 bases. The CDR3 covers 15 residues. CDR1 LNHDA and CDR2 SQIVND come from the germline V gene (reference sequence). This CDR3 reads CASSASGLAGETQYF. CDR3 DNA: TGTGCCAGTAGTGCCTCGGGACTAGCGGGAGAGACCCAGTACTTC.